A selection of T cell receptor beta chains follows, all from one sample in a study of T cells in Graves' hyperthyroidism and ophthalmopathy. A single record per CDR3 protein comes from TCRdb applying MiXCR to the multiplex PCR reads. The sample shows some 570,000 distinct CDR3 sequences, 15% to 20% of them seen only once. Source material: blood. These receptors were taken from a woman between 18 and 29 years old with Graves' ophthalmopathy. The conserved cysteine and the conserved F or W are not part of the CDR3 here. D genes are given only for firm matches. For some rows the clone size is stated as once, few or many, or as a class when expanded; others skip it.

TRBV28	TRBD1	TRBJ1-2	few	ASADREGGYT
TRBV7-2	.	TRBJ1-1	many	ASSYSGLSNTEAF
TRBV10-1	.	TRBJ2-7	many	ASSETAYEQY
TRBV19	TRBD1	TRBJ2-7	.	ASSPGTGQPNSYEQY
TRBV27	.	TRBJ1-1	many	ASSLIGANTEAF
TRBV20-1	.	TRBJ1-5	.	SARDTLGDQPQH
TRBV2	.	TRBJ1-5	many	ASSAGAYQPQH
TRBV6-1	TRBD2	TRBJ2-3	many	ASNIAGYTDTQY
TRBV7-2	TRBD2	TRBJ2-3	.	ASSLTSGLSDTQY
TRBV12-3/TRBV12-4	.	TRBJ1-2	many	ASSWDGGSYGYT
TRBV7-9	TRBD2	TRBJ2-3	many	ASSYRTSGDTDTQY
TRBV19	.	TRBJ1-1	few	ASSTGTAAAF
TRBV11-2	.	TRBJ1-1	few	ASSSGMAGGTEAF
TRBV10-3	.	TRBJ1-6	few	AISIQGDNSPLH
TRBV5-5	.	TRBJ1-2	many	ASSPRAGSEGYT
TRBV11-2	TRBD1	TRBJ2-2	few	ASSLDGDRVFTGELF
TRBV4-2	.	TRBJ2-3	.	ASSQDLDDTQY
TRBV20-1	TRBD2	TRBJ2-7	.	SAREWRESYEQY
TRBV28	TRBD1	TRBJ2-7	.	ASSLLGEGTVGPYEQY
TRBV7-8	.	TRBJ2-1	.	ASSFRAGGAGGEQF
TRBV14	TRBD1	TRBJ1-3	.	ASSSGTGAGNTIY
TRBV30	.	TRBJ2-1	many	AWSETGYNEQF
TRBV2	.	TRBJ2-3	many	ASSTDTQY
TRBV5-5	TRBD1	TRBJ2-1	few	ASRAGTANEQF
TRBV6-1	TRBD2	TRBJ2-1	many	ASSMGLAGYNEQF
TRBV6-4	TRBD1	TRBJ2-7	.	ASSEGTDYEQY
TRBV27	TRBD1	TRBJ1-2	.	ASSPGTGGDGYT
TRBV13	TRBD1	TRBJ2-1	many	ASSVIGTGRNEQF
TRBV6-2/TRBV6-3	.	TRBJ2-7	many	ASSTDGYEQY
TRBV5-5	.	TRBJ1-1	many	ASSAGTVGRNEAF
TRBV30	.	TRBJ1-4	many	AWRGQGRTNEKLF
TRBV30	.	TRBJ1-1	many	AWNRLGNTEAF
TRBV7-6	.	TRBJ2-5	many	ASSLADRQSPY
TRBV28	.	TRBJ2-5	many	ASSSTVVGVIGETQY
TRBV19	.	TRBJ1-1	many	ASTRGLNTEAF